The 10 T cell receptor beta chains reported below all come from one sample, sequenced in a study of blood T cell repertoires in COVID-19. Produced via immunoSEQ multiplex PCR; TCRdb's table is partial and in-frame only. The table shows 100,000 to 150,000 clones, with around 88% occurring only once. Sequences were obtained from peripheral blood. The receptors stem from a man in his sixties with COVID-19, enrolled during active disease.

This chain uses TRBV30 with TRBJ1-2; no firm D call. Germline values: CDR1 GTSNPN, CDR2 SVGIG (reference sequence). With 0 bases removed from V and 2 bases from J, the gap between germline ends came to 7 bases. CDR3 length equals 13 residues. The CDR3 DNA is TGTGCCTGGAGTGTCGGAGTGAACTATGGCTACACCTTC. Encoded protein: CAWSVGVNYGYTF.

The chain is built from TRBV7-9 and TRBJ1-4; D possibly corresponds to TRBD1 (5 bases). This CDR3 spans 15 amino acids. Trimming stripped 6 bases from V and 6 bases from J, with 17 bases between. CDR1 and CDR2 from the germline V gene are SEHNR and FQNEAQ (reference sequence). The CDR3 sequence: CASSSRGGDDEKLFF. CDR3 coding DNA: TGTGCCAGCAGTTCACGTGGGGGGGATGATGAAAAACTGTTTTTT.

The chain couples TRBV11-2 to TRBJ2-7; TRBD1 is a possible D gene (5 bases). CDR1 and CDR2 from the germline V gene are SGHAT and FQNNGV. Trimming left V 3 bases short and J 0 bases short, with 9 bases between. This CDR3 contains 14 residues. In DNA form, the CDR3 reads TGTGCCAGCAGCTTCAGGGTGACCTCCTACGAGCAGTACTTC. This sequence encodes CASSFRVTSYEQYF.

The chain recombines TRBV9 with TRBJ1-3; no reliable D call. Trimming stripped 0 bases from V and 0 bases from J, with 4 bases between. Germline CDR1 and CDR2: SGDLS and YYNGEE. This CDR3 is built from 14 residues. The CDR3 bases are TGTGCCAGCAGCGTAGCCCGCTCTGGAAACACCATATATTTT. Encoded protein: CASSVARSGNTIYF.

The CDR3: CASSQVTGGPDNEQFF. Written as DNA, the CDR3 is TGTGCCAGCAGCCAAGTTACGGGGGGGCCGGACAATGAGCAGTTCTTC. The genes are TRBV4-2 and TRBJ2-1; 8 bases are shared with TRBD2. The germline gives CDR1 LGHNA, CDR2 YNFKEQ. With 1 base clipped from V and 5 bases from J, the junction kept 7 bases outside the gene matches. This CDR3 comprises 16 residues.

The gene calls are TRBV5-5 and TRBJ2-7, with 7 nucleotides matching TRBD1. The length of the CDR3 is 14 residues. V dropped 4 bases and J dropped 1; count of bases not matched to a gene: 5. CDR1 and CDR2 from the germline V gene are SGHKS and YYEKEE (reference sequence). CDR3 DNA sequence: TGTGCCAGCAGCCCGGGACAGCAATCCTACGAGCAGTACTTC. Its translation is CASSPGQQSYEQYF.

The rearrangement links TRBV14 to TRBJ1-2; D unclear. This CDR3 spans 15 amino acids. Trimming cost V 0 bases and J 6 bases, with 14 bases left between them. In germline, CDR1 is SGHDN, CDR2 FVKESK. The CDR3 region has the DNA TGTGCCAGCAGCCAAGAGTTGAGGCAGCCTGATGGCTACACCTTC. Amino acids: CASSQELRQPDGYTF. Drawing the rest from reference TRBV14 and TRBJ1-2, the complete variable domain is EAGVTQFPSHSVIEKGQTVTLRCDPISGHDNLYWYRRVMGKEIKFLLHFVKESKQDESGMPNNRFLAERTGGTYSTLKVQPAELEDSGVYFCASSQELRQPDGYTFGSGTRLTVV.

V usage is TRBV19 and J usage is TRBJ2-2; D is unresolved. V was trimmed by 3 bases and J by 4 bases, leaving 6 bases between them. CDR3 size: 13 residues. Germline CDR1 reads LNHDA; CDR2 reads SQIVND (reference sequence). The CDR3 coding sequence is TGTGCCAGTAGTATTTACAGCACCGGGGAGCTGTTTTTT. Protein sequence: CASSIYSTGELFF.

The chain recombines TRBV27 with TRBJ2-2, with D tentatively TRBD1 (5 bases). Looked up from germline, CDR1 is MNHEY and CDR2 is SMNVEV (reference sequence). This CDR3 comprises 17 residues. The V gene lost 2 bases and the J gene lost 2 bases, with 15 bases spanning the gap. In DNA form, the CDR3 reads TGTGCCAGCAGTTTAAGGCGGAGACAGATAAACACCGGGGAGCTGTTTTTT. Protein sequence: CASSLRRRQINTGELFF.

The chain is built from TRBV2 and TRBJ2-5, with 8 bases that match TRBD2. V lost 6 bases to trimming and J lost 5 bases; unmatched junction nucleotides: 5. The CDR3 sequence is 13 residues long. The germline V gene has CDR1 SNHLY and CDR2 FYNNEI. For the CDR3, the DNA is TGTGCCAGCAGACCGGGGGGGGGCGAGACCCAGTACTTC. Its translation is CASRPGGGETQYF.